These T cell receptor beta chains were read from a single sample in a study of cytomegalovirus exposure and HLA in healthy donors. The protocol was immunoSEQ multiplex PCR, while the TCRdb copy is restricted to in-frame clones and leaves out a portion. The data show some 200,000 clones, roughly 80% seen once. The sample consisted of PBMCs. The origin of the receptors is a man aged 40-49 years in good health and CMV-seropositive. Both conserved end residues are part of each CDR3. D genes are given only for firm matches. Size is omitted from some rows. Given values are once, few, many or a class for expanded clones.

>TRBV7-9|TRBJ1-4|.|.
TGTGCCAGCAGCTTACAGGGGGAAAAACTGTTTTTT
CASSLQGEKLFF
>TRBV5-1|TRBJ1-2|TRBD1|.
TGCGCCAGCAGCTTCGGGACAGGGCCTCGAACGGATGGCTACACCTTC
CASSFGTGPRTDGYTF
>TRBV30|TRBJ1-5|.|.
TGTGCCTGGAGTGTACCCCTCGGGAATCAGCCCCAGCATTTT
CAWSVPLGNQPQHF
>TRBV6-6|TRBJ2-3|TRBD2|.
TGTGCCAGCAGGGTCGCGGCGGGGGGCACAGATACGCAGTATTTT
CASRVAAGGTDTQYF
>TRBV5-1|TRBJ2-2|TRBD2|.
TGCGCCAGCAGCCCGACTAGCGGAGGTACCGGGGAGCTGTTTTTT
CASSPTSGGTGELFF
>TRBV2|TRBJ2-1|.|.
TGTGCCAGCAGTGAATCCCGCGGGTCCTACAATGAGCAGTTCTTC
CASSESRGSYNEQFF
>TRBV5-1|TRBJ2-1|.|.
TGCGCCAGCAGCCCGATCCCGGGGGACAGCTCCTACAATGAGCAGTTCTTC
CASSPIPGDSSYNEQFF
>TRBV5-1|TRBJ2-3|.|few
TGCGCCAGCAGCGCGGACAGTCCTAGCACAGATACGCAGTATTTT
CASSADSPSTDTQYF
>TRBV21-1|TRBJ2-2|.|.
TGTGCCAGCAGCACAAGGGGGGGGACCGGGGAGCTGTTTTTT
CASSTRGGTGELFF
>TRBV7-9|TRBJ2-4|TRBD2|.
TGTTCCAGCAGCTTAGGAGCGGGAGATTCCCAAGGAGCCAAAAACATTCAGTACTTC
CSSSLGAGDSQGAKNIQYF
>TRBV10-3|TRBJ1-2|TRBD1|.
TGTGCCATCAGTGACAGGGGGCTGGCTGGCTACACCTTC
CAISDRGLAGYTF
>TRBV11-1|TRBJ2-2|.|.
TGTGCCAGCATGGTCGGGTACACCGGGGAGCTGTTTTTT
CASMVGYTGELFF
>TRBV6-4|TRBJ2-2|.|.
TGTGCCAGCAGTGAGAGGGCAGGGAACACCGGGGAGCTGTTTTTT
CASSERAGNTGELFF
>TRBV7-6|TRBJ2-7|TRBD2|.
TGTGCCAGCAGCACGGGACTAGCGGGGGCCCTAAGCTCCTACGAGCAGTACTTC
CASSTGLAGALSSYEQYF
>TRBV11-2|TRBJ1-1|.|.
TGTGCCAGCAGCTTAGGGGGCCTGACTGAAGCTTTCTTT
CASSLGGLTEAFF
>TRBV9|TRBJ1-3|.|.
TGTGCCAGCAGGGAGGCGGGCGGAAACACCATATATTTT
CASREAGGNTIYF
>TRBV10-3|TRBJ2-3|.|.
TGTGCCATCAGTGATTTAGTGATCGCTAGCACAGATACGCAGTATTTT
CAISDLVIASTDTQYF
>TRBV11-2|TRBJ2-5|TRBD2|.
TGTGCCAGCAGCTCCACCGCGGGGGGCAGATCGAAAGAGACCCAGTACTTC
CASSSTAGGRSKETQYF
>TRBV9|TRBJ2-5|TRBD1|once
TGTGCCAGCAGCTTAGAGACAGGGTACGAGACCCAGTACTTC
CASSLETGYETQYF
>TRBV7-2|TRBJ2-1|.|.
TGTGCCAGCAGCCCCCAGCTTCGGCAGGCCCGACAGTTCTTC
CASSPQLRQARQFF
>TRBV9|TRBJ1-5|.|.
TGTGCCAGCAGCGCCACATCAGGGGGCAATCAGCCCCAGCATTTT
CASSATSGGNQPQHF
>TRBV4-3|TRBJ2-1|TRBD2|.
TGCGCCAGCAGCCAAGGCTGGGATGGGGGGGTTGAGCAGTTCTTC
CASSQGWDGGVEQFF
>TRBV9|TRBJ2-3|TRBD2|.
TGTGCCAGCAGCGTAGAGGCGGGAGGGGCCGTTGATACGCAGTATTTT
CASSVEAGGAVDTQYF
>TRBV6-6|TRBJ2-1|.|.
TGTGCCAGCAGTACTCACAATGAGCAGTTCTTC
CASSTHNEQFF
>TRBV7-9|TRBJ2-5|TRBD1|.
TGTGCCAGCAGCCCACCCTGGGACAGCGAATCGAGAGAGCAGTACTTC
CASSPPWDSESREQYF
>TRBV4-3|TRBJ1-3|.|.
TGCGCCAGCAGCCAAGTCGGCACAGGGATGGGAAACACCATATATTTT
CASSQVGTGMGNTIYF
>TRBV30|TRBJ1-3|.|few
TGTGCCTGGAGTTCCTGGGGGGGACCAAGCTCTGGAAACACCATATATTTT
CAWSSWGGPSSGNTIYF
>TRBV27|TRBJ1-1|.|.
TGTGCCAGCAGTCCAACACCTAGAGAAGCTTTCTTT
CASSPTPREAFF
>TRBV18|TRBJ2-2|.|.
TGTGCCAGCTCACGAGACACGACCGGGGAGCTGTTTTTT
CASSRDTTGELFF
>TRBV11-1|TRBJ2-1|TRBD1|.
TGTGCCAGCAGCTTGGCGGGACAGGGATATGAGCAGTTCTTC
CASSLAGQGYEQFF
>TRBV7-6|TRBJ2-7|.|.
TGTGCCAGCAGCTTAGGCAGATTCTACGAGCAGTACTTC
CASSLGRFYEQYF
>TRBV9|TRBJ2-3|.|.
TGTGCCAGCAGCGTAGCCCCTCAGGTATTAAGCACAGATACGCAGTATTTT
CASSVAPQVLSTDTQYF
>TRBV4-2|TRBJ1-2|TRBD1|.
TGTGCCAGCAGCCAAGATGCCACAGGGGGGAACTATGGCTACACCTTC
CASSQDATGGNYGYTF
>TRBV7-9|TRBJ1-6|.|.
TGTGCCAGCAGCTTAGATACATGGGAGGCGGATTCACCCCTCCACTTT
CASSLDTWEADSPLHF
>TRBV6-4|TRBJ2-3|.|.
TGTGCCAGCAGTGTACTCCCCACAGATACGCAGTATTTT
CASSVLPTDTQYF
>TRBV23-1|TRBJ1-3|TRBD1|.
TGCGCCAGCACCCCCCCAGACAGGGACTCGCGCGGAAACACCATATATTTT
CASTPPDRDSRGNTIYF
>TRBV28|TRBJ2-3|TRBD2|.
TGTGCCAGCAGTTTATATAGCGGGGGGTACACAGATACGCAGTATTTT
CASSLYSGGYTDTQYF